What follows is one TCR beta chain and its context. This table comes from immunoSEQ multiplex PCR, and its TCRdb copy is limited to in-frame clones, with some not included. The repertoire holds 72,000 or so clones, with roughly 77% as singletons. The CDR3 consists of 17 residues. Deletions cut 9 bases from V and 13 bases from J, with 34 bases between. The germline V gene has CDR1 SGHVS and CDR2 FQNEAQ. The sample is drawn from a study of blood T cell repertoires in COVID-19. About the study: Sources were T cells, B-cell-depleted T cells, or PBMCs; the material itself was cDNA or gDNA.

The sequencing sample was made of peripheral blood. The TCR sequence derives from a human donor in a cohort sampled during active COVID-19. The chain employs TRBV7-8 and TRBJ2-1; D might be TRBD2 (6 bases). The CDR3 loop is CASTPHRRGNVQPEQFF. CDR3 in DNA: TGTGCCAGTACCCCCCACCGACGGGGGAATGTTCAACCTGAACAGTTCTTC.